The 13 T cell receptor beta chains reported below all come from one sample, sequenced in a study of T-cell memory formation after mild COVID-19. TCRdb analysed the 5' RACE reads with MiXCR anew, one entry per CDR3 protein. The table includes fewer than 500,000 distinct CDR3 sequences, about 23% detected once. Material for sequencing was PBMCs or a T cell subset sorted from them (not recorded which). The receptor source for this set is an adult woman who had mild COVID-19 (a few samples of this study predate the infection). Cell type and time point are not known.

This clonotype was seen a handful of times. V and J are TRBV20-1 and TRBJ2-7; 8 bases line up with TRBD2. The V and J ends lost 6 bases and 7 bases, in that order; junction bases with no gene match: 14. Germline CDR1 reads DFQATT; CDR2 reads SNEGSKA (reference sequence). This CDR3 spans 14 amino acids. CDR3 nucleotides: TGCAGTGCCCTATCGGGACTAGGCCTCATGGAGCAGTACTTC. It translates to CSALSGLGLMEQYF.

This clonotype has only a few counts. The chain couples TRBV12-3 or TRBV12-4 to TRBJ2-1; D is unresolved. The CDR3 contains 16 residues. The V end was cut by 6 bases, the J end by 3 bases, with 18 bases between. CDR3: CASSPSGLILYNEQFF. The CDR3 bases are TGTGCCAGCAGCCCCTCGGGCCTGATCCTCTACAATGAGCAGTTCTTC.

This clonotype was recorded at least ten times. V gene TRBV7-2 combines with J gene TRBJ2-7, with 10 nucleotides matching TRBD2. Unmatched junction bases numbered 9, after V lost 4 bases and J lost 6 bases. CDR3 size: 15 residues. Looked up from germline, CDR1 is SGHTA and CDR2 is FQGNSA. In DNA, the CDR3 is TGTGCCAGCAGCTCGAGCGGGAGGGCCCAGGGCGAGCAGTACTTC. Residues: CASSSSGRAQGEQYF.

The chain links TRBV6-5 to TRBJ2-3, with TRBD2 as a possible D gene (5 bases). The CDR3 runs to 19 residues. Trimming removed 0 bases from V and 4 bases from J, with 23 bases in between. Germline V gives CDR1 MNHEY, CDR2 SVGAGI. In DNA form, the CDR3 reads TGTGCCAGCAGTTACTCGATACCCATCGGGGAGCTCGCAGCAGATACGCAGTATTTT. This sequence encodes CASSYSIPIGELAADTQYF.

The chain combines TRBV5-1 with TRBJ2-5, with unresolved D. CDR1 is SGHRS, CDR2 YFSETQ, per germline. Trimming left V 2 bases short and J 5 bases short, with 13 bases between. This CDR3 has 14 amino acids. For the CDR3, the DNA is TGCGCCAGCAGCTTTGGACGGTCAAAGGAGACCCAGTACTTC. It translates to CASSFGRSKETQYF. The variable domain in full, with the rest retrieved from reference TRBV5-1 and TRBJ2-5, is KAGVTQTPRYLIKTRGQQVTLSCSPISGHRSVSWYQQTPGQGLQFLFEYFSETQRNKGNFPGRFSGRQFSNSRSEMNVSTLELGDSALYLCASSFGRSKETQYFGPGTRLLVL.

V gene TRBV4-1 combines with J gene TRBJ2-5, with 8 bases matching TRBD1. Germline assignment: CDR1 MGHRA and CDR2 YSYEKL. The V gene end was trimmed by 4 bases and the J gene end by 4 bases; junction bases not matched to a gene: 11. This CDR3 region has 16 residues. The CDR3 sequence: CASSPLLTGAGETQYF. CDR3 nucleotide sequence: TGCGCCAGCAGCCCGCTTTTGACAGGGGCGGGAGAGACCCAGTACTTC.

This clonotype turned up a few times. This rearrangement joins TRBV5-5 to TRBJ1-5; the D gene is possibly TRBD1 (6 bases). The germline gives CDR1 SGHKS, CDR2 YYEKEE (reference sequence). V was shortened by 0 bases and J by 0 bases, with 13 bases between the two germline ends. This CDR3 region has 17 residues. CDR3 nucleotides: TGTGCCAGCAGCTTGGCCTACAGGGATTATAGCAATCAGCCCCAGCATTTT. It translates to CASSLAYRDYSNQPQHF.

This clonotype has more than one count but fewer than ten. The rearrangement uses TRBV20-1 and TRBJ2-1; 7 bases line up with TRBD1. The CDR3 has 13 amino acids. The V segment lost 5 bases and the J segment 4 bases; nucleotides outside the gene matches: 5. Germline CDR1 and CDR2: DFQATT and SNEGSKA (reference sequence). The CDR3 region is CSAPQDRYNEQFF. In nucleotides, the CDR3 is TGCAGTGCTCCCCAGGACAGGTACAATGAGCAGTTCTTC.

The rearrangement uses TRBV11-2 and TRBJ2-5, with 14 nucleotides matching TRBD2. Germline assignment: CDR1 SGHAT and CDR2 FQNNGV. This CDR3 has 15 residues. V lost 4 bases and J lost 4; bases outside the gene matches: 2. The CDR3 sequence: CASSSGLAGAETQYF. The CDR3 coding sequence is TGTGCCAGCAGCTCGGGACTAGCGGGGGCAGAGACCCAGTACTTC.

The rearrangement uses TRBV15 and TRBJ1-4; D is perhaps TRBD1 (5 bases). V gave up 1 base and J gave up 0 bases, with 12 bases separating them. Per the germline V gene, CDR1 is LNHNV and CDR2 is YYDKDF (reference sequence). The CDR3 has 17 amino acids. The CDR3 DNA reads as TGTGCCACCAGCAGAGGCGGGGCAGCTCCAACTAATGAAAAACTGTTTTTT. It encodes CATSRGGAAPTNEKLFF. Based on the CDR3 plus reference TRBV15 and TRBJ1-4, the full variable domain is DAMVIQNPRYQVTQFGKPVTLSCSQTLNHNVMYWYQQKSSQAPKLLFHYYDKDFNNEADTPDNFQSRRPNTSFCFLDIRSPGLGDTAMYLCATSRGGAAPTNEKLFFGSGTQLSVL.

V and J are TRBV20-1 and TRBJ2-1; weak D call: TRBD1 (6 bases). Germline assignment: CDR1 DFQATT and CDR2 SNEGSKA (reference sequence). This CDR3 contains 15 residues. CDR3 amino acids: CSTLMTGSVYNEQFF. DNA for the CDR3: TGCAGCACCCTGATGACAGGCAGTGTTTACAATGAGCAGTTCTTC.

V and J are TRBV5-5 and TRBJ1-1, with 8 bases fitting TRBD1. The V segment lost 0 bases and the J segment 5 bases; nucleotides outside the gene matches: 6. Germline CDR1 is SGHKS and CDR2 is YYEKEE (reference sequence). This CDR3 contains 15 residues. The CDR3, as DNA: TGTGCCAGCAGCTTGGCGGGACAGGTTAATACTGAAGCTTTCTTT. It codes for CASSLAGQVNTEAFF.

J is TRBJ1-1 and V is TRBV29-1; 9 nucleotides line up with TRBD1. V lost 7 bases to trimming and J lost 5 bases; unmatched junction nucleotides: 14. This CDR3 is 15 amino acids long. The germline CDR1 and CDR2 sequences are SQVTM and ANQGSEA. In nucleotides, the CDR3 is TGCAGCGCATACCCGGGACAGGGAATGAGTACTGAAGCTTTCTTT. The encoded protein is CSAYPGQGMSTEAFF.